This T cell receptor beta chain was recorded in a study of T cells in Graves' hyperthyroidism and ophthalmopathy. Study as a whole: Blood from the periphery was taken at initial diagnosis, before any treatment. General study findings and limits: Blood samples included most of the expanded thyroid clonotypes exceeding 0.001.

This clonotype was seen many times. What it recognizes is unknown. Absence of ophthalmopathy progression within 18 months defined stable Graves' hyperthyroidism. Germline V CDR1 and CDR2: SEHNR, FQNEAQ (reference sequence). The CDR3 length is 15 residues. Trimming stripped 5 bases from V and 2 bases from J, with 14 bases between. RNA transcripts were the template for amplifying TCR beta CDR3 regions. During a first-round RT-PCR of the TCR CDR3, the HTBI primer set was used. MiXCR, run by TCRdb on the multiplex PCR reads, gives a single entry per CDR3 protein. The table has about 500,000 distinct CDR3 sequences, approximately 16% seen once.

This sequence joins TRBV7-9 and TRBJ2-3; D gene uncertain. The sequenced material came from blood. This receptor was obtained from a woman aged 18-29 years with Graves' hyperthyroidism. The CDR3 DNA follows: TGTGCCAGCAGCCAATTGTGGAAATCCACAGATACGCAGTATTTT. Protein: CASSQLWKSTDTQYF. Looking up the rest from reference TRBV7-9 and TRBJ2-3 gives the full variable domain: DTGVSQNPRHKITKRGQNVTFRCDPISEHNRLYWYRQTLGQGPEFLTYFQNEAQLEKSRLLSDRFSAERPKGSFSTLEIQRTEQGDSAMYLCASSQLWKSTDTQYFGPGTRLTVL.